The clone carrying this TCR beta chain has more than one count but fewer than ten. A second roughly 6 to 12 cycle PCR used barcoded and J-beta primers. TCRdb re-derived calls from the 5' RACE reads in MiXCR, one entry per CDR3 protein. The repertoire holds around 520,000 distinct CDR3 sequences, with about 25% as singletons. This entry comes from a study of blood T cells in healthy people across ages. CDR1 is SGHRS and CDR2 is YFSETQ in the germline V gene. The CDR3 length is 14 residues. Between the trimmed V and J ends, which lost 4 bases and 7 bases, there was a span of 17 bases. This same sample was also taken into another study, of T cells of mothers and their children.

The source of this sequence is a boy aged 2-9 years in good health. The sample was blood. This chain links TRBV5-1 with TRBJ1-2; D may be TRBD1 (5 bases). The chain's CDR3 is CASSLGDLQRGYTF. The CDR3 coding sequence is TGCGCCAGCAGCCTTGGGGACCTCCAGCGTGGCTACACCTTC.